The rows below give T cell receptor beta chains drawn from one sample of a study of cytomegalovirus exposure and HLA in healthy donors. Repertoires were generated with immunoSEQ multiplex PCR, while TCRdb's copy carries only in-frame clones and drops some. The data contain under 200,000 clones, approximately 96% of them singletons. The specimen was PBMCs. The source of these receptors is a woman between 18 and 30 years old in good health and CMV-seronegative. Each CDR3 is given with its conserved first and last residue. The D gene is left open where the match is weak. The size entry is marked missing in some rows and otherwise reads once, few, many or a size class.

j_call	v_call	clone_size	d_call	cdr3_nt	cdr3_aa
TRBJ1-3	TRBV29-1	-	-	TGCAGCGTTGAAGATCGAAGGCGGGCCAACTCTGGAAACACCATATATTTT	CSVEDRRRANSGNTIYF
TRBJ1-6	TRBV27	-	-	TGTGCCAGCAGTTTATCCCGACACAACGATAATTCACCCCTCCACTTT	CASSLSRHNDNSPLHF
TRBJ2-7	TRBV2	-	-	TGTGCCAGCAGTGCACAGGGAAGAGACTACGAGCAGTACTTC	CASSAQGRDYEQYF
TRBJ1-6	TRBV7-6	-	-	TGTGCCAGCAGCCTTTCTGGACAGCCAAATTCACCCCTCCACTTT	CASSLSGQPNSPLHF
TRBJ1-6	TRBV13	-	-	TGTGCCAGCAGTGAGGGGGTTCGGTCACCCCTCCACTTT	CASSEGVRSPLHF
TRBJ1-2	TRBV6-6	-	-	TGTGCCAGCAGTTACCAGGGGCCCAACTATGGCTACACCTTC	CASSYQGPNYGYTF
TRBJ2-1	TRBV5-5	-	-	TGTGCCAGCAGCTCCCGCGGGACGAAGCAGTTCTTC	CASSSRGTKQFF
TRBJ2-7	TRBV9	-	TRBD1	TGTGCCAGCAGCTTAAGGGACAGCTCCTACGAGCAGTACTTC	CASSLRDSSYEQYF
TRBJ2-3	TRBV1	-	-	TGCACCAGCAGCCAAGATCAAGTGGGCGGGGACACAGATACGCAGTATTTT	CTSSQDQVGGDTDTQYF
TRBJ1-1	TRBV7-8	-	-	TGTGCCAGCAGACCAACGGGGGGCCACGGCACTGAAGCTTTCTTT	CASRPTGGHGTEAFF
TRBJ2-2	TRBV5-6	-	-	TGTGCCAGCAGTAACATCGCGAACACCGGGGAGCTGTTTTTT	CASSNIANTGELFF
TRBJ1-2	TRBV5-4	-	-	TGTGCCAGCAGCTTCGATTCGGGGGGCGCCCTAAACTATGGCTACACCTTC	CASSFDSGGALNYGYTF
TRBJ1-1	TRBV4-3	-	TRBD1	TGCGCCAGCAGCCAAGGGAACAGGGGATCGAACACTGAAGCTTTCTTT	CASSQGNRGSNTEAFF
TRBJ2-5	TRBV6-1	once	TRBD1	TGTGCCAGCAGCGGAACAGGGGTTGAGACCCAGTACTTC	CASSGTGVETQYF
TRBJ2-7	TRBV5-4	few	TRBD2	TGTGCCAGCAGCACCTGGGGGGGGAAGAGCTCCTACGAGCAGTACTTC	CASSTWGGKSSYEQYF
TRBJ2-1	TRBV11-2	once	-	TGTGCCAGCAGCTCGAGGTGGAGCTCCTACAATGAGCAGTTCTTC	CASSSRWSSYNEQFF
TRBJ1-1	TRBV12-5	-	TRBD1	TGTGCTAGTGCGGACAGGGCTAGGGGGTACACTGAAGCTTTCTTT	CASADRARGYTEAFF
TRBJ1-5	TRBV30	-	-	TGTGCCTGGAGTGTACGGTCTTCGGATCAGCCCCAGCATTTT	CAWSVRSSDQPQHF
TRBJ1-1	TRBV27	-	TRBD1	TGTGCCAGCAGGGACAGGGGAACGCGAACTGAAGCTTTCTTT	CASRDRGTRTEAFF
TRBJ1-2	TRBV5-5	-	-	TGTGCCAGCAGCTTGTGGAGGGAAGCGTCGTATGGCTACACCTTC	CASSLWREASYGYTF
TRBJ2-1	TRBV5-4	-	-	TGTGCCAGCAGCTCCCGTTCGTTGGGGAGCTCCTACAATGAGCAGTTCTTC	CASSSRSLGSSYNEQFF
TRBJ1-1	TRBV7-8	-	-	TGTGCCAGCAGCCCATGGGGGGAAAACACTGAAGCTTTCTTT	CASSPWGENTEAFF
TRBJ1-4	TRBV19	-	TRBD1	TGTGCCAGTAGTTCCGGACAGGTCGCTAATGAAAAACTGTTTTTT	CASSSGQVANEKLFF
TRBJ1-5	TRBV7-9	-	TRBD1	TGTGCCAGCAGCTTAGACAGGGGGAATCAGCCCCAGCATTTT	CASSLDRGNQPQHF
TRBJ2-5	TRBV25-1	-	TRBD2	TGTGCCAGCAGCGGGGGGGTGGGGGGTCCTACCATTCAAGAGACCCAGTACTTC	CASSGGVGGPTIQETQYF
TRBJ1-5	TRBV19	-	-	TGTGCCAGTAGAACAGACAATCAGCCCCAGCATTTT	CASRTDNQPQHF
TRBJ1-1	TRBV5-1	-	TRBD1	TGCGCCAGCAGCTTGACCGGGACAGGGGATTTGGCTTTCTTT	CASSLTGTGDLAFF
TRBJ2-3	TRBV4-3	once	TRBD1	TGCGCCAGCAGCCAAGAGGGGGACAGGGAGGGGGCAGATACGCAGTATTTT	CASSQEGDREGADTQYF
TRBJ2-7	TRBV29-1	-	-	TGCAGCGTTGAATCGGCGGCCGAGCAGTACTTC	CSVESAAEQYF
TRBJ2-7	TRBV29-1	-	-	TGCAGCGTTGCCGGGGGGCGGGACAACTCCTACGAGCAGTACTTC	CSVAGGRDNSYEQYF
TRBJ2-7	TRBV6-5	-	-	TGTGCCAGCAGTTCCGGGACACAATCCTACGAGCAGTACTTC	CASSSGTQSYEQYF
TRBJ1-5	TRBV18	-	TRBD1	TGTGCCAGCTCACCGGACAGGGCGGGGAGGTATCAGCCCCAGCATTTT	CASSPDRAGRYQPQHF
TRBJ2-2	TRBV27	-	TRBD1	TGTGCCAGCAGCCGAAGGGGACAGGGGGCCGCGAACACCGGGGAGCTGTTTTTT	CASSRRGQGAANTGELFF
TRBJ1-2	TRBV18	-	TRBD1	TGTGCCAGCTCCGGGGGACAGGGAGTCTATGGCTACACCTTC	CASSGGQGVYGYTF
TRBJ1-1	TRBV19	once	TRBD1	TGTGCCAGTAGTGAGGACAGGTTTATGAACACTGAAGCTTTCTTT	CASSEDRFMNTEAFF
TRBJ1-1	TRBV6-5	-	-	TGTGCCAGCAGTCGACAGGTGGGCACTGAAGCTTTCTTT	CASSRQVGTEAFF
TRBJ2-1	TRBV11-2	-	TRBD2	TGTGCCAGCAGCATCCCTAGCGGGGTGTCGCCGAATGAGCAGTTCTTC	CASSIPSGVSPNEQFF
TRBJ1-2	TRBV2	-	TRBD1	TGTGCCAGCAGTGTTTCGACAGGGGGCTATGGCTACACCTTC	CASSVSTGGYGYTF
TRBJ1-1	TRBV30	-	-	TGTGCCTGGACCCGAGACAGCTCCCTAACCGCTGAAGCTTTCTTT	CAWTRDSSLTAEAFF
TRBJ1-6	TRBV30	-	TRBD1	TGTGCCTGGAGTTTACAGGGGAATTCACCCCTCCACTTT	CAWSLQGNSPLHF
TRBJ1-2	TRBV6-1	-	-	TGTGCCAGCAGTGAAGCGGAGGGAGCCTATGGCTACACCTTC	CASSEAEGAYGYTF
TRBJ1-1	TRBV7-9	-	TRBD1	TGTGCCAGCAACCTGTTTTTCGGGACAGGGAGGGCCGAAGCTTTCTTT	CASNLFFGTGRAEAFF
TRBJ2-1	TRBV6-6	-	TRBD1	TGTGCCAGCAGTCCCGGGACAGGGGGCAATGAGCAGTTCTTC	CASSPGTGGNEQFF